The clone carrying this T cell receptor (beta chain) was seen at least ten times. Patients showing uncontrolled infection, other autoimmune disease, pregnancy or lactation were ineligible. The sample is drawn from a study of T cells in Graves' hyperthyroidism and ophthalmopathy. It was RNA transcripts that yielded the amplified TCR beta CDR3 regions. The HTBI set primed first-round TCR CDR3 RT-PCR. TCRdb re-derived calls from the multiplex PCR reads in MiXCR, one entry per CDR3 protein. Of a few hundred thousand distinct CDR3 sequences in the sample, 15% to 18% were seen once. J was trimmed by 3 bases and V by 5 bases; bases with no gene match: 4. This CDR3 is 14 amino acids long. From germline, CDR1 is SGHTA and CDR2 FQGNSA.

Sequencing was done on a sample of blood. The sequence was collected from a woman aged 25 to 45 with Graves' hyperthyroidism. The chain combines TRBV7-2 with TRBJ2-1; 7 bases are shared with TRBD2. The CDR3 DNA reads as TGTGCCAGCAGCCCCAGGGACTACTACAATGAGCAGTTCTTC. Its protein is CASSPRDYYNEQFF.